This paragraph covers one TCR beta chain sequence. Distinct nucleotide sequences in the sample also encode this CDR3. Germline values: CDR1 MNHEY, CDR2 SVGAGI. The CDR3 runs 14 residues. With 0 bases removed from V and 1 base from J, the gap between germline ends came to 7 bases. In the study's own analysis: Cell counts per sample came from amplifying reference gene primers. The repertoire was sequenced with immunoSEQ multiplex PCR; TCRdb's copy has only in-frame clones and lacks some. That table is the source of V, J and clone size, and D and trimming were worked out from the DNA. The data contain 200,000 or so clones, about nine tenths of them singletons. This sample was included in a study of blood T cell repertoires in COVID-19. Study summary: T cells, B-cell-depleted T cells, or PBMCs provided the cDNA or gDNA that served as material.

Sequenced sample: PBMCs or T cells enriched from blood (not recorded which). The chain recombines TRBV6-5 with TRBJ2-7, with D perhaps TRBD2 (6 bases). This sequence originates from a woman aged 35 to 49 with acute COVID-19. The CDR3, as DNA: TGTGCCAGCAGTTACTCGCGGGGTTCCTACGAGCAGTACTTC. Encoded protein: CASSYSRGSYEQYF.